This entry lists 19 T cell receptor beta chains sequenced from one sample in a study of Tregs in tolerant kidney transplant recipients. Libraries were prepared by immunoSEQ multiplex PCR; TCRdb keeps only in-frame clonotypes and omits some of them. The sample holds around 70,000 clones; around nine tenths are singletons and the top ten take approximately 11%. The sequenced sample was CD8+ T cells from blood, obtained before the transplant. These receptors all stem from a human donor who received a combined kidney and bone marrow transplant.

CDR3 sequence: CASSIDFPSLGQAYHQPQHF. CDR3 DNA: TGTGCCAGTAGTATAGATTTTCCTTCCCTAGGACAGGCATACCATCAGCCCCAGCATTTT. This sequence joins TRBV19 and TRBJ1-5, with 7 bases that match TRBD1. V lost 0 bases and J lost 5; bases outside the gene matches: 19. The CDR3 contains 20 residues. In germline, CDR1 is LNHDA, CDR2 SQIVND (reference sequence).

The rearrangement uses TRBV30 and TRBJ2-3; 8 bases line up with TRBD2. The CDR3 has 18 amino acids. J gave up 5 bases and V 2 bases, and 18 bases lay outside the gene matches. CDR1 and CDR2 (germline): GTSNPN, SVGIG (reference sequence). CDR3 in amino acids: CAWSPPSKVSGEKDTQYF. CDR3 nucleotides: TGTGCCTGGAGTCCACCTTCTAAGGTTAGCGGGGAAAAAGATACGCAGTATTTT.

This clone has just one count. The chain carries TRBV7-9 and TRBJ1-6; possibly TRBD1 for D (5 bases). The CDR3 runs 14 residues. V gave up 4 bases and J gave up 9 bases, with 13 bases separating them. Germline values: CDR1 SEHNR, CDR2 FQNEAQ (reference sequence). CDR3 sequence (DNA): TGTGCCAGCAGCTCTGGGAGGGGAAGTTCACCCCTCCACTTT. Protein product: CASSSGRGSSPLHF. Complete variable domain (other parts from reference TRBV7-9 and TRBJ1-6): DTGVSQNPRHKITKRGQNVTFRCDPISEHNRLYWYRQTLGQGPEFLTYFQNEAQLEKSRLLSDRFSAERPKGSFSTLEIQRTEQGDSAMYLCASSSGRGSSPLHFGNGTRLTVT.

The V and J genes are TRBV18 and TRBJ1-6, with no clear D. Trimming stripped 3 bases from V and 3 bases from J, with 6 bases between. The germline CDR1 and CDR2 sequences are KGHSH and LQKENI. CDR3 length equals 14 residues. CDR3 sequence: CASSPSSYNSPLHF. The CDR3 DNA reads as TGTGCCAGCTCACCTAGCAGCTATAATTCACCCCTCCACTTT.

This clone appeared once. The chain uses TRBV7-3 and TRBJ2-3; D ambiguous. Germline V CDR1 and CDR2: SGHTA, FQGTGA. V lost 5 bases, J lost 0 bases, and 12 bases lay in between. This CDR3 is built from 15 residues. Here the CDR3 DNA reads TGTGCCAGCAGCCCCCTCCACTGGAGCACAGATACGCAGTATTTT. It yields the protein CASSPLHWSTDTQYF.

The chain recombines TRBV18 with TRBJ1-5; 11 bases are a match to TRBD1. This CDR3 is 16 amino acids long. V dropped 4 bases and J dropped 2; count of bases not matched to a gene: 4. In germline, CDR1 is KGHSH, CDR2 LQKENI. The CDR3 protein is CASSQGTGGGNQPQHF. The DNA of the CDR3 is TGTGCCAGCTCACAAGGGACAGGGGGGGGCAATCAGCCCCAGCATTTT.

V gene TRBV5-4 combines with J gene TRBJ2-7; 9 positions match TRBD2. The CDR3 has 15 residues. Germline V CDR1 and CDR2: SGHNT, YYREEE (reference sequence). V was clipped by 4 bases and J by 6 bases; unmatched bases: 11. CDR3 sequence reads: CASSDPGLAAIEQYF. In DNA, the CDR3 is TGTGCCAGCAGCGATCCGGGACTAGCCGCAATCGAGCAGTACTTC.

The gene calls are TRBV2 and TRBJ2-2, with D hard to call. Germline V CDR1 and CDR2: SNHLY, FYNNEI. This CDR3 is 15 amino acids long. The V gene lost 3 bases and the J gene lost 3 bases, with 11 bases spanning the gap. CDR3 in amino acids: CASSDHAGHTGELFF. The CDR3 DNA follows: TGTGCCAGCAGTGACCACGCAGGCCACACCGGGGAGCTGTTTTTT.

This sequence joins TRBV27 and TRBJ1-2, with 10 nucleotides matching TRBD1. The CDR3 runs 16 residues. Trimming cost V 4 bases and J 5 bases; bases outside gene matches: 10. CDR1 and CDR2 from the germline V gene are MNHEY and SMNVEV (reference sequence). The CDR3 region is CASSSSYGTGVYGYTF. CDR3 nucleotide sequence: TGTGCCAGCAGTTCGAGCTACGGGACAGGGGTTTATGGCTACACCTTC.

The chain has TRBV30 and TRBJ2-7; D possibly corresponds to TRBD1 (6 bases). Germline values: CDR1 GTSNPN, CDR2 SVGIG (reference sequence). Trimming pared 7 bases from V and 2 bases from J, leaving 12 bases between. This CDR3 is built from 12 residues. The CDR3 region is CASSDSTYEQYF. CDR3 bases: TGTGCCTCGTCGGACAGTACCTACGAGCAGTACTTC.

The chain is built from TRBV5-1 and TRBJ1-1, with 10 bases aligning to TRBD1. J gave up 7 bases and V 5 bases, and 5 bases lay outside the gene matches. Germline V gives CDR1 SGHRS, CDR2 YFSETQ. The CDR3 sequence is 13 residues long. The CDR3 DNA is TGCGCCAGCAGACTGACAGGGGGCGGTGAAGCTTTCTTT. Encoded protein: CASRLTGGGEAFF.

This clone was recorded only once. The same CDR3 can be traced to other DNA sequences in this sample. The chain recombines TRBV13 with TRBJ2-5; 7 positions agree with TRBD1. The CDR3 length is 13 residues. J was trimmed by 3 bases and V by 3 bases; bases with no gene match: 1. Germline CDR1 reads PRHDT; CDR2 reads FYEKMQ (reference sequence). CDR3 amino acids: CASSLGTEETQYF. CDR3 in DNA: TGTGCCAGCAGCTTGGGGACAGAAGAGACCCAGTACTTC.

The chain joins TRBV4-1 to TRBJ1-5; D is unresolved. The CDR3 runs 17 residues. CDR1 and CDR2 (germline): MGHRA, YSYEKL. V was clipped by 0 bases and J by 4 bases, with 16 bases between them. The CDR3 sequence is CASSQEHGSFGNQPQHF. The CDR3 nucleotides read TGCGCCAGCAGCCAAGAGCACGGGAGCTTCGGGAATCAGCCCCAGCATTTT.

The V call is TRBV6-5, the J call TRBJ1-1, with 7 bases matching TRBD1. V was pared by 10 bases and J by 1 base, with 9 bases of the junction left unmatched. Germline CDR1 is MNHEY and CDR2 is SVGAGI. The CDR3 is made up of 14 amino acids. The CDR3 here is CATNTGARNTEAFF. CDR3 nucleotide sequence: TGTGCCACCAATACAGGGGCTCGGAACACTGAAGCTTTCTTT.

This clone was seen just once. The chain links TRBV9 to TRBJ2-1, with D possibly being TRBD2 (6 bases). Germline-derived CDR1 and CDR2 are SGDLS and YYNGEE. CDR3 length: 14 residues. With 3 bases removed from V and 10 bases from J, the gap between germline ends came to 17 bases. The CDR3 nucleotides read TGTGCCAGCAGCGCAGGAGGGAGTTCGACCGAGCAGTTCTTC. This encodes CASSAGGSSTEQFF. Supplemented by reference TRBV9 and TRBJ2-1, the full variable domain reads DSGVTQTPKHLITATGQRVTLRCSPRSGDLSVYWYQQSLDQGLQFLIQYYNGEERAKGNILERFSAQQFPDLHSELNLSSLELGDSALYFCASSAGGSSTEQFFGPGTRLTVL.

The chain recombines TRBV27 with TRBJ2-7; 7 bases fit TRBD2. The germline CDR1 and CDR2 sequences are MNHEY and SMNVEV (reference sequence). This CDR3 comprises 12 residues. V lost 3 bases to trimming and J lost 7 bases; unmatched junction nucleotides: 3. CDR3 sequence: CASSLPAGEQYF. The CDR3 nucleotides read TGTGCCAGCAGTTTGCCAGCGGGGGAGCAGTACTTC.

The rearrangement uses TRBV5-1 and TRBJ2-1; D is possibly TRBD1 (6 bases). From germline, CDR1 is SGHRS and CDR2 YFSETQ. The V gene lost 4 bases and the J gene lost 5 bases, with 10 bases spanning the gap. The CDR3 runs 13 residues. Written as DNA, the CDR3 is TGCGCCAGCAGCCCGGACAGTAACAATGAGCAGTTCTTC. This sequence encodes CASSPDSNNEQFF.

The chain uses TRBV27 and TRBJ2-7, with 9 bases identical to TRBD2. Germline V gene lookup returns CDR1 MNHEY and CDR2 SMNVEV (reference sequence). CDR3 length: 15 residues. The J segment lost 6 bases and the V segment lost 3 bases, leaving 9 bases of the junction unmatched. The CDR3 DNA reads TGTGCCAGCAGTTTTAGCGGGGGATCTCCCCTCGAGCAGTACTTC. The encoded protein is CASSFSGGSPLEQYF.

The gene calls are TRBV30 and TRBJ1-6; a possible D gene is TRBD1 (5 bases). There are 14 residues in the CDR3. In germline, CDR1 is GTSNPN, CDR2 SVGIG (reference sequence). With 0 bases removed from V and 5 bases from J, the gap between germline ends came to 8 bases. The CDR3 DNA sequence: TGTGCCTGGAGTGTCGGGGGACATAATTCACCCCTCCACTTT. It is translated as CAWSVGGHNSPLHF.